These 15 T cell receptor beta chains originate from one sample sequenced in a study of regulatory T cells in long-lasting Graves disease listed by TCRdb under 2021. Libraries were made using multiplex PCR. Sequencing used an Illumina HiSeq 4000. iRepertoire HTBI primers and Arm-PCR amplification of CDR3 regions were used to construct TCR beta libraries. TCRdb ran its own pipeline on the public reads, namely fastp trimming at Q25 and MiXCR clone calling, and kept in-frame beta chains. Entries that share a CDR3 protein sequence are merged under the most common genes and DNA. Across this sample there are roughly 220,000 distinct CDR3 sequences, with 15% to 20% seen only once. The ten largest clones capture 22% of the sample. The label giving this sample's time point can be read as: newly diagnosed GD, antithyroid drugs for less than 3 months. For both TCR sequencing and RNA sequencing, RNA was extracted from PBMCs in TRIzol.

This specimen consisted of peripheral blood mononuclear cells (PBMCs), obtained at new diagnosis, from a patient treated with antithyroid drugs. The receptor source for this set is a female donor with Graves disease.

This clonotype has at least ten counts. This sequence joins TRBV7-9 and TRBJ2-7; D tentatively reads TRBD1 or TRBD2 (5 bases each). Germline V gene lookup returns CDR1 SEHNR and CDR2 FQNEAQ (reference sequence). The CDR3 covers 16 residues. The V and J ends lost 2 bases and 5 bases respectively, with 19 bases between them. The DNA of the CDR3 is TGTGCCAGCAGCTTAAACGGCTTCGGCAGGGACCACGAGCAGTACTTC. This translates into CASSLNGFGRDHEQYF.

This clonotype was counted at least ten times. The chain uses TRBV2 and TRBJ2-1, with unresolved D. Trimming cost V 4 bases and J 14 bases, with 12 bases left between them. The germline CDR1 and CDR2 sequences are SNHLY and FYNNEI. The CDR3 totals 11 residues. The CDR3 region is CASSGSREKFF. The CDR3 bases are TGTGCCAGCAGTGGCAGCCGAGAGAAGTTCTTC.

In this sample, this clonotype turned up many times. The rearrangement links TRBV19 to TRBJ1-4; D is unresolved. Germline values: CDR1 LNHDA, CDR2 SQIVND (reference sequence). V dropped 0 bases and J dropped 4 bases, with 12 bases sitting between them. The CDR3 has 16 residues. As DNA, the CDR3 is TGTGCCAGTAGTATAGATCTGGCAGAACGTAATGAAAAACTGTTTTTT. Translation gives CASSIDLAERNEKLFF.

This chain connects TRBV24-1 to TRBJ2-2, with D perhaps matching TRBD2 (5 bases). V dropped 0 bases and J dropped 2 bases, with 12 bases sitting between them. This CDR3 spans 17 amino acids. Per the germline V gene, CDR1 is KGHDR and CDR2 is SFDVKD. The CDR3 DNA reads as TGTGCCACCAGTGATTTGCGGGGAAAGGGTAACACCGGGGAGCTGTTTTTT. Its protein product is CATSDLRGKGNTGELFF.

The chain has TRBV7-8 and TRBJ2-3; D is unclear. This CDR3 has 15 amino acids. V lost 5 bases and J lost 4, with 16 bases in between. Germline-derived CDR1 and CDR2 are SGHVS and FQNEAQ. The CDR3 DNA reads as TGTGCCAGCAGCCGGGTCTCACGCGGCGCAGATACGCAGTATTTT. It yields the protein CASSRVSRGADTQYF.

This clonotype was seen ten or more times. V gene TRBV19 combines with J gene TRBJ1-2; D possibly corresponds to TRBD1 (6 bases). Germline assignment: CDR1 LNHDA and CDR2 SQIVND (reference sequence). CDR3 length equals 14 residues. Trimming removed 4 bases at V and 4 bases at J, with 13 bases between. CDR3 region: CASSTRDKSYGYTF. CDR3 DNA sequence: TGTGCCAGTAGTACCCGGGACAAGAGCTATGGCTACACCTTC. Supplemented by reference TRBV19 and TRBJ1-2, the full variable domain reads DGGITQSPKYLFRKEGQNVTLSCEQNLNHDAMYWYRQDPGQGLRLIYYSQIVNDFQKGDIAEGYSVSREKKESFPLTVTSAQKNPTAFYLCASSTRDKSYGYTFGSGTRLTVV.

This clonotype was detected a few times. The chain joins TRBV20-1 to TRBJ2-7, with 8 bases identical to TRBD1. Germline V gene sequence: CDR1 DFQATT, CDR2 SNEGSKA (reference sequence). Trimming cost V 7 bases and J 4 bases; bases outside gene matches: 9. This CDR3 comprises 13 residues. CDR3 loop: CSVPGQEPYEQYF. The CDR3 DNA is TGCAGTGTCCCGGGACAGGAGCCTTACGAGCAGTACTTC.

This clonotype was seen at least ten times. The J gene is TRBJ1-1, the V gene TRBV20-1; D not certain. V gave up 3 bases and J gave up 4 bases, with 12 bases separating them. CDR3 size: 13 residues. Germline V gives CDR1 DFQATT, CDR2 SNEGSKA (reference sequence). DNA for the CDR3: TGCAGTGCTAGTTTAACTCCTCGCACTGAAGCTTTCTTT. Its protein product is CSASLTPRTEAFF.

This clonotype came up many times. CDR3 nucleotides: TGTGCCAGCAGTTACTGGCTAGCGGGCACCGGGGAGCTGTTTTTT. It translates to CASSYWLAGTGELFF. The V gene is TRBV6-2 or TRBV6-3, the J gene TRBJ2-2; 8 positions agree with TRBD2. The CDR3 sequence is 15 residues long. Germline assignment: CDR1 MNHEY and CDR2 SVGEGT. The trim removed 1 base at V and 4 bases at J, leaving 2 bases unmatched.

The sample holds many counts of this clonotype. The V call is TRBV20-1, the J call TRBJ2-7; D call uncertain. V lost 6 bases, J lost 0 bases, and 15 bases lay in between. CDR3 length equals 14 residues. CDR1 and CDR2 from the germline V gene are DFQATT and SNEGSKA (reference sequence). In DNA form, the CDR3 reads TGCAGTGCCCATGACGCGGCATCCTCCTACGAGCAGTACTTC. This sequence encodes CSAHDAASSYEQYF.

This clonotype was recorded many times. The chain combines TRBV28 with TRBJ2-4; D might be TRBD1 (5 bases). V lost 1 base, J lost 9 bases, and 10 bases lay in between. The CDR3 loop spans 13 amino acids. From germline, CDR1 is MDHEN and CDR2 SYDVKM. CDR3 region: CASSLSGYGIQYF. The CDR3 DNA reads TGTGCCAGCAGTTTATCAGGGTATGGCATTCAGTACTTC.

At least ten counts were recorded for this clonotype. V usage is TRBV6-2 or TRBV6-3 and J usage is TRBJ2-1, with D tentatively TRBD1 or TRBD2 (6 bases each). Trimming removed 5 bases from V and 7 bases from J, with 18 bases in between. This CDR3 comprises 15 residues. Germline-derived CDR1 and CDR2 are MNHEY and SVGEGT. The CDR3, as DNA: TGTGCCAGCAGTCTGGGGGGTGCAGGGGCGAATGAGCAGTTCTTC. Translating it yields CASSLGGAGANEQFF.

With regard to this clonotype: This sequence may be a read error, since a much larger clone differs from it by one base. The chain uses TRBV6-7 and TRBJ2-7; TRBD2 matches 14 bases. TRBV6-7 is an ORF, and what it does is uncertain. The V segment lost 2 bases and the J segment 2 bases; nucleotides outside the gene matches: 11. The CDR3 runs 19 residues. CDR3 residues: CASSYRFYRTSGRTYEQYF. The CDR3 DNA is TGTGCCAGCAGTTACCGCTTCTACAGGACTAGCGGGAGGACCTACGAGCAGTACTTC.

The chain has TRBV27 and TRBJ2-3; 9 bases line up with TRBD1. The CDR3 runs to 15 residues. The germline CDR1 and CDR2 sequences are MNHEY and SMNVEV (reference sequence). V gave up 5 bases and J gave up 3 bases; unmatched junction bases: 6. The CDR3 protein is CASSGTGRSTDTQYF. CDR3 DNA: TGTGCCAGCAGTGGGACAGGGAGATCGACAGATACGCAGTATTTT.

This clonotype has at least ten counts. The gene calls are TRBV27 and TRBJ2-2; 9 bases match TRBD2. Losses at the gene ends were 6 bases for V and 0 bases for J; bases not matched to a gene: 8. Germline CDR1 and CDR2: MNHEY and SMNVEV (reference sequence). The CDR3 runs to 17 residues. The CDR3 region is CASSLLRTSANTGELFF. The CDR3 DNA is TGTGCCAGCAGCCTCCTCCGGACTAGCGCGAACACCGGGGAGCTGTTTTTT.